This TCR beta chain was sequenced in a study of cytomegalovirus exposure and HLA in healthy donors. Worth noting for this clone: The antigen remains undetermined. At one boundary the junction diverges from the germline segment, which might be a read error.

The study, taken as a whole, reports: Analyses of presence and absence presupposed an approximately uniform sequencing depth across donors. The authors listed some 160 TCR beta chains as cytomegalovirus-associated. Some V segments, TRBV6-2 and TRBV6-3 among them, were indistinguishable and were therefore excluded.

CDR3 length: 15 residues. The V gene's germline CDR1 is GTSNPN and CDR2 SVGIG (reference sequence). Primers for the PCR totalled 60 Vbeta and 13 Jbeta. The repertoire was sequenced with immunoSEQ multiplex PCR; TCRdb's copy has only in-frame clones and lacks some. Here the sample table reports under 75,000 clones. Sequenced input: PBMCs. The chain joins TRBV30 to TRBJ2-3; maybe TRBD2 (5 bases). The receptor was isolated from a female donor in good health and CMV-seropositive. The CDR3 protein is CAGSVREFSTDTQYF. The DNA of the CDR3 is TGTGCCGGGAGTGTAAGGGAGTTCAGCACAGATACGCAGTATTTT.